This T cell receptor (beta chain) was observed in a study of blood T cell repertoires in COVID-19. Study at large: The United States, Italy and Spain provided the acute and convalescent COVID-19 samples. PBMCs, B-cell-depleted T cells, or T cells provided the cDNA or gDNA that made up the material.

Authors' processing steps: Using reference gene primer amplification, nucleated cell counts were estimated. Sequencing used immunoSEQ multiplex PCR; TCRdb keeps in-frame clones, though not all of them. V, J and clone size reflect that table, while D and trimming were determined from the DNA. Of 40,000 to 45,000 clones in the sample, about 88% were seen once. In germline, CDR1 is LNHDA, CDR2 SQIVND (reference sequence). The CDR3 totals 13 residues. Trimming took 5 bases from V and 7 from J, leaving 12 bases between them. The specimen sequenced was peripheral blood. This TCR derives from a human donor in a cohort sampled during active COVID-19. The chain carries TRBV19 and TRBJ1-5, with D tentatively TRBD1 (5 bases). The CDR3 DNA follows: TGTGCCAGTAGTCAGGGTCTTAGGCAGCCCCAGCATTTT. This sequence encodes CASSQGLRQPQHF.